This is a list of T cell receptor beta chains from one sample in a study of CD4+ T cells in melanoma. Assay: immunoSEQ multiplex PCR; the TCRdb copy retains only in-frame clones and omits some. There are about 15,000 clones in the sample; about 62% occur only once, and approximately 13% lies in the top ten. Material for sequencing was cells from a culture (not recorded whether cultured in vitro). All receptors come from a human donor with melanoma. Each CDR3 is given with its conserved first and last residue. Fields, in order: CDR3 length, V gene, D gene, J gene, clone size, CDR3 DNA, CDR3 protein. The D gene is left open where the match is weak. Size values are once, few and many counts, or a class for expanded clones, and some rows have none.

>13|TRBV11-3|-|TRBJ1-1|-
TGTGCCAGCAGCTTTGGACAGACCAGTGAAGCTTTCTTT
CASSFGQTSEAFF
>15|TRBV18|TRBD1|TRBJ1-2|-
TGTGCCAGCTCACCACGTTTCAGGGGGCAAGATGGCTACACCTTC
CASSPRFRGQDGYTF
>13|TRBV4-2|-|TRBJ1-2|-
TGTGCCAGCAGCCAAGTCCTCCAGGGCGGCTACACCTTC
CASSQVLQGGYTF
>16|TRBV5-1|TRBD1|TRBJ2-7|-
TGCGCCAGCAGCCGTGGGGGGACAGGGGGCGGATACGAGCAGTACTTC
CASSRGGTGGGYEQYF
>18|TRBV30|TRBD1|TRBJ2-6|-
TGTGCCTGGAAGCGGTTTCGGACAGGACCCTCTGGGGCCAACGTCCTGACTTTC
CAWKRFRTGPSGANVLTF
>14|TRBV4-1|-|TRBJ1-2|-
TGCGCCAGCAGCCCGCGGGGAATTAACTATGGCTACACCTTC
CASSPRGINYGYTF
>14|TRBV29-1|TRBD1|TRBJ1-2|few
TGCAGCGTCGTGACAGGGGGGGATAACTATGGCTACACCTTC
CSVVTGGDNYGYTF
>14|TRBV5-4|TRBD1|TRBJ1-2|-
TGTGCCAGCAGCCCCGGGACAGAAGGTTATGGCTACACCTTC
CASSPGTEGYGYTF
>14|TRBV5-1|-|TRBJ2-1|-
TGCGCCAGCAGCTTGGACGGGGCCCCGGGGGAGCAGTTCTTC
CASSLDGAPGEQFF
>15|TRBV18|-|TRBJ2-7|-
TGTGCCAGCTCACAGGTCTCAGGGAGGACCTACGAGCAGTACTTC
CASSQVSGRTYEQYF
>12|TRBV10-3|-|TRBJ1-4|few
TGTGCCATCAGTGAGAGGTCGGGGGCGCTGTTTTTT
CAISERSGALFF
>14|TRBV5-1|TRBD1|TRBJ2-7|-
TGCGCCAGCAGCTTGAGGGACAGGCTTGACGAGCAGTACTTC
CASSLRDRLDEQYF
>11|TRBV20-1|-|TRBJ2-1|once
TGCAGTGCTAGCCCACACAATGAGCAGTTCTTC
CSASPHNEQFF
>13|TRBV7-9|-|TRBJ1-2|-
TGTGCCAGCAGTTGGACCGAGAACTATGGCTACACCTTC
CASSWTENYGYTF
>16|TRBV9|-|TRBJ1-3|-
TGTGCCAGCAGCTACGGACGGCCAAGCTCTGGAAACACCATATATTTT
CASSYGRPSSGNTIYF
>13|TRBV7-6|TRBD1|TRBJ2-7|-
TGTGCCAGCAGCTCTATTACAGGGGGAGAGCAGTACTTC
CASSSITGGEQYF
>12|TRBV6-1|-|TRBJ1-2|-
TGTGCCAGCAGACCGACCTATGGAGGCTACACCTTC
CASRPTYGGYTF
>10|TRBV2|-|TRBJ2-5|-
TGTGCCAGCAGTGCTTCGCGGATCTACTTC
CASSASRIYF
>17|TRBV30|TRBD2|TRBJ2-7|once
TGTGCCTGGAACCCGATCCGAACTAGCGGGGGGGCATCCGAGCAGTACTTC
CAWNPIRTSGGASEQYF
>13|TRBV18|-|TRBJ1-1|-
TGTGCCAGCCGCGACCAGGTAGACACTGAAGCTTTCTTT
CASRDQVDTEAFF
>14|TRBV7-9|TRBD1|TRBJ1-1|-
TGTGCCAGCAGCTTCCAGGGGGCGCAAGCTGAAGCTTTCTTT
CASSFQGAQAEAFF
>15|TRBV7-9|TRBD2|TRBJ2-7|-
TGTGCCAGCACCCCCGGGAGTAGCGGGTCCTACGAGCAGTACTTC
CASTPGSSGSYEQYF
>16|TRBV4-1|-|TRBJ1-5|few
TGCGCCAGCAGCCAAGATGGGGGGATCGGCAATCAGCCCCAGCATTTT
CASSQDGGIGNQPQHF
>14|TRBV29-1|-|TRBJ2-2|-
TGCAGCGTTGAAGAATCTAGGTACACCGGGGAGCTGTTTTTT
CSVEESRYTGELFF
>14|TRBV19|-|TRBJ2-5|few
TGTGCCAGTAGTATCGGGCCTACGCAAGAGACCCAGTACTTC
CASSIGPTQETQYF
>14|TRBV6-5|-|TRBJ2-7|-
TGTGCCAGCAAAAGGATGGGGCAGGGGGGCGAGCAGTACTTC
CASKRMGQGGEQYF
>10|TRBV20-1|-|TRBJ1-5|few
TGCAGTGCTGGCGCTCAGCCCCAGCATTTT
CSAGAQPQHF
>14|TRBV7-8|-|TRBJ1-2|few
TGTGCCAGCAGCTTAGGGACAGCCAGCTATGGCTACACCTTC
CASSLGTASYGYTF
>13|TRBV30|-|TRBJ2-2|-
TGTGCCTGGAGTGTACGCGGTACCGGGGAGCTGTTTTTT
CAWSVRGTGELFF
>12|TRBV2|-|TRBJ2-5|few
TGTGCCAGCAACCCCGGGGTGGAGACCCAGTACTTC
CASNPGVETQYF
>13|TRBV29-1|-|TRBJ1-2|-
TGCAGCGTTGCCAGGGGTTATAACTATGGCTACACCTTC
CSVARGYNYGYTF
>16|TRBV5-1|-|TRBJ2-2|-
TGCGCCAGCAGCGGAAACTTGGTGGGTAGCACCGGGGAGCTGTTTTTT
CASSGNLVGSTGELFF
>15|TRBV5-8|TRBD1|TRBJ1-2|-
TGTGCCAGCAGCGCAGGGGGTAGCCCTACCTATGGCTACACCTTC
CASSAGGSPTYGYTF
>12|TRBV25-1|-|TRBJ2-7|-
TGTGCCAGCAGTGAATCCTGGTACGAGCAGTACTTC
CASSESWYEQYF
>16|TRBV7-3|-|TRBJ2-1|-
TGTGCCAGCAGCTTACGCCCCGGGCGGTCCTACAATGAGCAGTTCTTC
CASSLRPGRSYNEQFF
>15|TRBV18|-|TRBJ1-3|-
TGTGCCAGCTCATCTGACAGGAGCTCTGGAAACACCATATATTTT
CASSSDRSSGNTIYF
>17|TRBV4-2|TRBD2|TRBJ2-3|-
TGTGCCAGCAGCCAAGGGGCTCTAGCGGCTAGCACAGATACGCAGTATTTT
CASSQGALAASTDTQYF
>11|TRBV19|-|TRBJ2-4|few
TGTGCCAGTAGTATAGACTTGATTCAGTACTTC
CASSIDLIQYF
>16|TRBV6-5|-|TRBJ2-3|once
TGTGCCAGCAGTTACTTCAGGACAGCTAGCACAGATACGCAGTATTTT
CASSYFRTASTDTQYF
>14|TRBV5-8|-|TRBJ1-2|medium-sized
TGTGCCAGCAGTTTGACCGGGACGGACTATGGCTACACCTTC
CASSLTGTDYGYTF
>15|TRBV19|-|TRBJ1-1|-
TGTGCCAGTAGTATAGCGGCCACGGGGGACACTGAAGCTTTCTTT
CASSIAATGDTEAFF
>16|TRBV11-2|TRBD2|TRBJ2-3|-
TGTGCCAGCAGCCTGGGACTAGCGGTCGGCACAGATACGCAGTATTTT
CASSLGLAVGTDTQYF